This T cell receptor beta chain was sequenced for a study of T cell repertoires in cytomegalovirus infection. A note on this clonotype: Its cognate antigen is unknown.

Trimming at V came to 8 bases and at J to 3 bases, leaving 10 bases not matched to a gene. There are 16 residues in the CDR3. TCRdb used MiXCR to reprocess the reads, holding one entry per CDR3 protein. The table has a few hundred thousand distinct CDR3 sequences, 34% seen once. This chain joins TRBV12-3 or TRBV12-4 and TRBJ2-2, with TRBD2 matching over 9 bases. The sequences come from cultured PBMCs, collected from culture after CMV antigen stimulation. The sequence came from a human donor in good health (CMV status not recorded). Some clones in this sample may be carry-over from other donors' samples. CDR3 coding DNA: TGTGCCAGCCCCGGCGGGGGGGCGCGGTACACCGGGGAGCTGTTTTTT. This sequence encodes CASPGGGARYTGELFF.